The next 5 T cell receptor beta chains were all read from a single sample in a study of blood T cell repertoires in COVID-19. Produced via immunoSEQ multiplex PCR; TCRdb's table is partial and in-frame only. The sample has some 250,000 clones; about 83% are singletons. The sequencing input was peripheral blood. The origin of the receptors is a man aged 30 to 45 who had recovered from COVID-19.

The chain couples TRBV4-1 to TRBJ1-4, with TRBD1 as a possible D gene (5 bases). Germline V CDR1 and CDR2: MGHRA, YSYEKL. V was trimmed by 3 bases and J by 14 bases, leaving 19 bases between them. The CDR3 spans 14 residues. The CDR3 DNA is TGCGCCAGCAGCCAGCCGGGACTCAGAATGCTCCTGTTTTTT. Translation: CASSQPGLRMLLFF.

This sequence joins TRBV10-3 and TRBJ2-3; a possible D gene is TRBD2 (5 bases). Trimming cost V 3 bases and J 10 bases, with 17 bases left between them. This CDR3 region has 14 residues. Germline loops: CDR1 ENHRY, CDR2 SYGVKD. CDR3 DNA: TGTGCCATCAGTGATCCCCGGGGTGAGGACCCGCAGTATTTT. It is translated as CAISDPRGEDPQYF.

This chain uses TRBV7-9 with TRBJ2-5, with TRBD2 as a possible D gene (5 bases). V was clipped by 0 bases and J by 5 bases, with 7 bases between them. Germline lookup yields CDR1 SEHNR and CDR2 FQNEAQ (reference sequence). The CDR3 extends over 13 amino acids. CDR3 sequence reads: CASSLAGVETQYF. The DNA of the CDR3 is TGTGCCAGCAGCTTAGCCGGGGTCGAGACCCAGTACTTC.

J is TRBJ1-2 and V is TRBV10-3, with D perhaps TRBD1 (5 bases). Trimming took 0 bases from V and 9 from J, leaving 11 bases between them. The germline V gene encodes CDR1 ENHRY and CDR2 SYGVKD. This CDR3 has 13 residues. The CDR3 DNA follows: TGTGCCATCAGTGAGTCGAATGGGGCGAGCTACACCTTC. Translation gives CAISESNGASYTF.

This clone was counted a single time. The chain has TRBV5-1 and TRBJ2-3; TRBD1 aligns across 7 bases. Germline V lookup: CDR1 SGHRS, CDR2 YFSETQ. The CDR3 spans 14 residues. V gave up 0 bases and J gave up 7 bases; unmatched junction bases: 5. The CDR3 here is CASSLGGTVNTQYF. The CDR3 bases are TGCGCCAGCAGCTTGGGGGGGACAGTCAATACGCAGTATTTT.